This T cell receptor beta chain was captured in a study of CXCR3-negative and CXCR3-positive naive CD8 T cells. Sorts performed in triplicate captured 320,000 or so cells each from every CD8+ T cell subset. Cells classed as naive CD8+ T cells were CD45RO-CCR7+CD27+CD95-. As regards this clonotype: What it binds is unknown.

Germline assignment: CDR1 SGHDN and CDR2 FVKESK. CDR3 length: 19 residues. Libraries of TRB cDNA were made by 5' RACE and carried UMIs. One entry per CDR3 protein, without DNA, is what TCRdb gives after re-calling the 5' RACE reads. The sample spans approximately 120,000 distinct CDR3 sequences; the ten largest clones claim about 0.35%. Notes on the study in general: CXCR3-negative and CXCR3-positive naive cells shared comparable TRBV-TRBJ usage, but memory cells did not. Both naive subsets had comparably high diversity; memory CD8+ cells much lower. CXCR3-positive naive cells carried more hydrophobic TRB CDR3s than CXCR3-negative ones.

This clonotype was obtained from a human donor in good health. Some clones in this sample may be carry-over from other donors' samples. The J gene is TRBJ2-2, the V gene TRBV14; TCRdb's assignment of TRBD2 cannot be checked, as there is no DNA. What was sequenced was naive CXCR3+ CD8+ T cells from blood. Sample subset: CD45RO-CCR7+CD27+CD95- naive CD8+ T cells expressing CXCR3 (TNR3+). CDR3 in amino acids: CASSPLRGLAGLYTGELFF.